A single T cell receptor beta chain is shown here with its context. Its antigen remains unidentified. Scientists made TCR beta libraries using quantitative 5'-RACE with molecular barcodes. TCRdb reanalysed the 5' RACE reads using MiXCR and keeps one entry per CDR3 protein. Among about 540,000 distinct CDR3 sequences listed, 10% to 15% were seen once. The data stem from a study of CD8 T cells in ankylosing spondylitis. Study-level findings and limits: Eight or nine highly homologous variants made up a TCR beta motif that seemed to typify ankylosing spondylitis blood.

The sequenced material came from blood, either unsorted or a sorted T cell fraction (not recorded which). The sequence was collected from a male donor with ankylosing spondylitis.

CDR3 DNA sequence: TGTGCCACCAGCACAACGGACGGGAGAGAGACCCAGTACTTC. This translates into CATSTTDGRETQYF. The J gene is TRBJ2-5, the V gene TRBV15; D is possibly TRBD2 (6 bases). The V and J ends lost 4 bases and 4 bases respectively, with 13 bases between them. From germline, CDR1 is LNHNV and CDR2 YYDKDF (reference sequence). The CDR3 extends over 14 amino acids.